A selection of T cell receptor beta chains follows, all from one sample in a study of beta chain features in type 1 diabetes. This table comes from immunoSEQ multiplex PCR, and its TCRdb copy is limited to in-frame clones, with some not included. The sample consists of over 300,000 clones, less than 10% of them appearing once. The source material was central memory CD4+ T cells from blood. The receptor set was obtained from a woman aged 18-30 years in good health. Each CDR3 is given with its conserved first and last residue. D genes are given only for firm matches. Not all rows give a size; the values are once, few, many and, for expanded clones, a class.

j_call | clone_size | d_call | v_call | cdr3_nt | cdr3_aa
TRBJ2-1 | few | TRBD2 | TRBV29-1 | TGCAGCGTTGACGGGGGGTGGTCCTACAATGAGCAGTTCTTC | CSVDGGWSYNEQFF
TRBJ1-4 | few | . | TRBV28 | TGTGCCAGCAGTTTATCGGGTGCTGAAAAACTGTTTTTT | CASSLSGAEKLFF
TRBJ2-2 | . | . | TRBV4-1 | TGCGCCAGCAGCCAACCACGCAGCAAAAACACCGGGGAGCTGTTTTTT | CASSQPRSKNTGELFF
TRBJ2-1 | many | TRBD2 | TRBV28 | TGTGCCAGCAGTCCCCCGGGACTAGAGACGAATGAGCAGTTCTTC | CASSPPGLETNEQFF
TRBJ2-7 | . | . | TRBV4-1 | TGCGCCAGCAGCCCCCTAATCGGCCAGGCCTACGAGCAGTACTTC | CASSPLIGQAYEQYF
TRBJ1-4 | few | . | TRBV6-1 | TGTGCCACTACAAGTGGGGACATAAGTGAAAAACTGTTTTTT | CATTSGDISEKLFF
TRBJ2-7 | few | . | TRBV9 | TGTGCCAGCAGCGTCGGGACCTACGAGCAGTACTTC | CASSVGTYEQYF
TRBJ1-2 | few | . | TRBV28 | TGTGCCAGCAGTCGGCAGTCGGGCTATGGCTACACCTTC | CASSRQSGYGYTF
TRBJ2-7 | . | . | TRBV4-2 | TGTGCCAGCAGCGATCGGTACGAGCAGTACTTC | CASSDRYEQYF
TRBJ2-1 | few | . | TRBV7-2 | TGTGCCAGCAGCTTGTCCTCGTTACAGACATTCAATGAGCAGTTCTTC | CASSLSSLQTFNEQFF
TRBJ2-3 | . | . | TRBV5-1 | TGCGCCAGCAGCCTTAGCGGAAAGACAGATACGCAGTATTTT | CASSLSGKTDTQYF
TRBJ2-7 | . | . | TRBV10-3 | TGTGCCACAAGGACAGATCTGACTTCCTACGAGCAGTACTTC | CATRTDLTSYEQYF
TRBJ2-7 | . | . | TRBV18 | TGTGCCAGCTCACCACGCACTCGGGACGAGCAGTACTTC | CASSPRTRDEQYF
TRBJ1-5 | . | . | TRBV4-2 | TGTGCCAGCAGCCAAGATTCCGGGGCCCATCAGCCCCAGCATTTT | CASSQDSGAHQPQHF
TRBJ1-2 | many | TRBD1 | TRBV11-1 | TGTGCCAGCAGCTTAGGCCAGGGGGCCTATGGCTACACCTTC | CASSLGQGAYGYTF
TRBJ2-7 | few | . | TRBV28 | TGTGCCAGCAGTTCGGACACCGAGAACTACGAGCAGTACTTC | CASSSDTENYEQYF
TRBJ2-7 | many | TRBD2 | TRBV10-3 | TGTGCCATCAGTGGACCCGGGGCTAGCGGGCAGACCTACGAGCAGTACTTC | CAISGPGASGQTYEQYF
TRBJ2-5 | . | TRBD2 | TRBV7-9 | TGTGCCAGCAGCTCGAGGGAGGGGCGGGAGACCCAGTACTTC | CASSSREGRETQYF
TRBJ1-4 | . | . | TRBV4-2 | TGTGCCAGCAGCCGAACAGCCCAGGGGAAAAAACTGTTTTTT | CASSRTAQGKKLFF
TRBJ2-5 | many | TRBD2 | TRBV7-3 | TGTGCCAGCAGCTTCCTCGGCGGGAGCGGCGAGACCCAGTACTTC | CASSFLGGSGETQYF
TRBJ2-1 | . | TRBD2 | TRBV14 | TGTGCCAGCAGCCCTACCGGGACTAGCTCCTACAATGAGCAGTTCTTC | CASSPTGTSSYNEQFF
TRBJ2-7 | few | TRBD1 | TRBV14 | TGTGCCAGCAGCCAAGAGTGGGGACAGGGGAATTGCGAGCAGTACTTC | CASSQEWGQGNCEQYF
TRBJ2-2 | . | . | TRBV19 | TGTGCCAGTAGTATTGGCCCGAACACCGGGGAGCTGTTTTTT | CASSIGPNTGELFF
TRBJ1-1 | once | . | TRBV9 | TGTGCCAGCAGCGATCTGACAGGAAACACTGAAGCTTTCTTT | CASSDLTGNTEAFF
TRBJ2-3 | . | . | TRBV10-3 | TGTGCCACCGGGGGCGGGGCTGCAGATACGCAGTATTTT | CATGGGAADTQYF
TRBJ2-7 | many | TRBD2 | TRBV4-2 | TGTGCCAGCAGCCAAGTTGGGACTAGCGGGACCTACGAGCAGTACTTC | CASSQVGTSGTYEQYF
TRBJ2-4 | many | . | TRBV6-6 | TGTGCCAGCAGTCCCCGCGGGGTAGCCAAAAACATTCAGTACTTC | CASSPRGVAKNIQYF
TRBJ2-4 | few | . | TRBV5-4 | TGTGCCAGCAGCTCCACTGACAGAAACATTCAGTACTTC | CASSSTDRNIQYF
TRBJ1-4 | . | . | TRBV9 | TGTGCCAGCAGCGCCTCGTTGCAGACTAATGAAAAACTGTTTTTT | CASSASLQTNEKLFF
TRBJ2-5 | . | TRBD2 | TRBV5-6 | TGTGCCAGCAGCCACGTAGCGGGAGGGCCGGAGACCCAGTACTTC | CASSHVAGGPETQYF
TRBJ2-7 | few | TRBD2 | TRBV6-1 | TGTGCCAGCAGCCGGGGACTAGCGGGGGAGCAGTACTTC | CASSRGLAGEQYF
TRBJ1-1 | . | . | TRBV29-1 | TGCAGCGCTAGACAGATGAACACTGAAGCTTTCTTT | CSARQMNTEAFF
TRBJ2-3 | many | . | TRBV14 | TGTGCCAGCAGCCGACAGTTCGTTGGCACAGATACGCAGTATTTT | CASSRQFVGTDTQYF
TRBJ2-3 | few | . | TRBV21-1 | TGTGCCAGCAGCACGACCCCGCCGGTTACCACAGATACGCAGTATTTT | CASSTTPPVTTDTQYF
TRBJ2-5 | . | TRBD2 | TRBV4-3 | TGCGCCAGCAGCCCGGTAGCGGGGGGGGACCAAGAGACCCAGTACTTC | CASSPVAGGDQETQYF
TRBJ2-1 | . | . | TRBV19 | TGTGCCAGTAGTATGACGGGAACGTTCCGGTTGACTGCAGGCTTACATGAGCAGTTCTTC | CASSMTGTFRLTAGLHEQFF
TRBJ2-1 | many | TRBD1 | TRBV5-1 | TGCGCCAGCAGTGAAAGGACAGGGGGCGGTGAGCAGTTCTTC | CASSERTGGGEQFF
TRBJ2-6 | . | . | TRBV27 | TGTGCCAGCAGTACCGGGCCGGCTGGGGCCAACGTCCTGACTTTC | CASSTGPAGANVLTF
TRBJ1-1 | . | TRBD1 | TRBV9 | TGTGCCAGCAGCGTTGACAGGGGAGTCAAAACTGAAGCTTTCTTT | CASSVDRGVKTEAFF
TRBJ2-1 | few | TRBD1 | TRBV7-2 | TGTGCCAGCAGCTTAGTACAGGGGATTGAGCAGTTCTTC | CASSLVQGIEQFF
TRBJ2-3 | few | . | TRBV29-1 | TGCAGCGTCAGACAGGCCTTGACAGATACGCAGTATTTT | CSVRQALTDTQYF